This is a list of T cell receptor beta chains from one sample in a study of shared clonotypes between healthy human individuals. The table came from immunoSEQ multiplex PCR; TCRdb's copy has only in-frame clones and leaves some out. Altogether about half a million clones are present, about 72% being singletons, with the ten largest covering 12%. The specimen was PBMCs. Receptor source: a woman in her thirties or forties in good health. Some clones in this sample may be carry-over from other donors' samples. Each CDR3 is given with its conserved first and last residue. The D gene is left open where the match is weak. Clone size, where shown, is once, few, many, or a class for clones that have expanded.

j_call	d_call	v_call	clone_size	cdr3_aa	cdr3_nt
TRBJ2-2	-	TRBV18	-	CASSPGQSRELFF	TGTGCCAGCTCACCGGGGCAGAGTCGGGAGCTGTTTTTT
TRBJ1-5	TRBD1	TRBV5-1	-	CASSLDGAGGSSQHF	TGCGCCAGCAGCTTGGATGGGGCAGGGGGCAGTTCCCAGCATTTT
TRBJ1-5	-	TRBV18	-	CASSLDGADQPQHF	TGTGCCAGCTCTTTGGACGGGGCGGATCAGCCCCAGCATTTT
TRBJ1-6	-	TRBV5-6	-	CASSTSGTSGSPLHF	TGTGCCAGCAGCACCTCCGGGACATCTGGATCACCCCTCCACTTT
TRBJ1-1	TRBD1	TRBV30	-	CAWSSRDRVDTEAFF	TGTGCCTGGAGTTCCCGGGACAGGGTGGACACTGAAGCTTTCTTT
TRBJ2-3	TRBD2	TRBV4-3	-	CASSQDLLTRLALTDTQYF	TGCGCCAGCAGCCAAGACCTTCTTACCCGACTAGCCCTCACAGATACGCAGTATTTT
TRBJ1-5	-	TRBV19	once	CASSTLGRPPQHF	TGTGCCAGTAGTACCCTAGGTCGTCCGCCCCAGCATTTT
TRBJ2-1	TRBD2	TRBV9	few	CASSVEGSGIAGLFF	TGTGCCAGCAGCGTAGAGGGTTCGGGAATAGCGGGTTTGTTCTTC
TRBJ2-5	-	TRBV9	-	CASSVGGTQETQYF	TGTGCCAGCAGCGTAGGGGGGACCCAAGAGACCCAGTACTTC
TRBJ2-3	TRBD1	TRBV28	-	CASRLPGQITDTQYF	TGTGCCAGCAGACTCCCGGGACAGATAACAGATACGCAGTATTTT
TRBJ2-7	TRBD1	TRBV4-1	-	CASSRPGTGGREQYF	TGCGCCAGCAGCCGCCCCGGGACAGGGGGCCGCGAGCAGTACTTC
TRBJ2-3	TRBD1	TRBV7-2	-	CASSTGVQVHTDTQYF	TGTGCCAGCAGCACAGGGGTGCAAGTGCACACAGATACGCAGTATTTT
TRBJ1-2	-	TRBV5-1	-	CASSLGDFSYGYTF	TGCGCCAGCAGCTTGGGGGACTTCAGTTATGGCTACACCTTC
TRBJ1-3	-	TRBV18	-	CASSPTDANSGNTIYF	TGTGCCAGCTCACCTACCGATGCAAACTCTGGAAACACCATATATTTT
TRBJ2-7	TRBD2	TRBV11-2	-	CASNLAGAPNEQYF	TGTGCCAGCAACTTAGCGGGAGCCCCCAACGAGCAGTACTTC
TRBJ1-5	-	TRBV19	-	CASSIYPGRLAAFGNQPQHF	TGTGCCAGTAGTATTTACCCGGGACGACTCGCCGCTTTTGGCAATCAGCCCCAGCATTTT
TRBJ2-1	TRBD2	TRBV9	-	CASSGRTSGIGHEQFF	TGTGCCAGCAGCGGACGGACTAGCGGGATAGGTCATGAGCAGTTCTTC
TRBJ1-4	-	TRBV27	-	CASSPSTDEKLFF	TGTGCCAGCAGCCCCTCGACAGATGAAAAACTGTTTTTT
TRBJ1-1	-	TRBV6-1	many	CASSEALGGGTEAFF	TGTGCCAGCAGTGAAGCCCTGGGGGGGGGCACTGAAGCTTTCTTT
TRBJ2-5	-	TRBV4-1	-	CASSHPYGAQYF	TGCGCCAGCAGCCATCCCTATGGGGCCCAGTACTTC
TRBJ1-1	-	TRBV28	few	CASGGVNTEAFF	TGTGCCAGCGGGGGGGTGAACACTGAAGCTTTCTTT
TRBJ2-1	-	TRBV2	-	CASSGGRVWEQFF	TGTGCCAGCAGTGGGGGGCGGGTGTGGGAGCAGTTCTTC
TRBJ2-5	-	TRBV2	-	CASTTSPSVGLGETQYF	TGTGCCAGCACCACCTCCCCGTCAGTGGGCCTGGGAGAGACCCAGTACTTC
TRBJ2-2	-	TRBV19	once	CASSADIGTGELFF	TGTGCCAGTAGTGCCGATATAGGCACCGGGGAGCTGTTTTTT